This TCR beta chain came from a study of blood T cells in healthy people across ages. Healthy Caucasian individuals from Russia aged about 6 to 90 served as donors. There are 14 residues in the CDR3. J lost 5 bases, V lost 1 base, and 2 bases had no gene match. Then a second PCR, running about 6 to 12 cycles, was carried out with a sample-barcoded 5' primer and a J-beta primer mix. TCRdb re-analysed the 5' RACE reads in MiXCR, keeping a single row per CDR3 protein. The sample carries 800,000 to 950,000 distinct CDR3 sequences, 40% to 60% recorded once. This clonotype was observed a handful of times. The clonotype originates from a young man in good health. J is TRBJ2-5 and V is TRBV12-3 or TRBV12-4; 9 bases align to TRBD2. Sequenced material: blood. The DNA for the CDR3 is TGTGCCAGCAGTTTAGGACTAGCGGTTGAGACCCAGTACTTC. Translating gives CASSLGLAVETQYF.